This T cell receptor beta chain was sequenced in a study of T cells in localized non-small cell lung cancer. Study-level findings and limits: Uninvolved nearby lung showed the greatest T cell clonality, exceeding that found in tumor. Adjacent lung tissue had a median approximately 61 of the top 100 clones found in the tumor. Prolonged overall survival went with higher T cell density in the blood. Sequencing involved a lone tumor region, leaving heterogeneity possible.

Remarks on this clone: Its antigen is as yet unknown.

The germline V gene encodes CDR1 SGHNT and CDR2 YENEEA. CDR3 length equals 13 residues. Trimming left V 5 bases short and J 5 bases short, with 11 bases between. Profiling relied on immunoSEQ multiplex PCR, and the TCRdb table lists in-frame clones only, not all of them. In the table there are roughly 53,000 clones, over 70% of which are singletons. The receptor comes from a man aged 40 to 70 with stage III lung adenocarcinoma. This chain connects TRBV11-3 to TRBJ2-3, with D possibly called TRBD1 or TRBD2 (5 bases each). Source: peripheral blood mononuclear cells, taken before any cancer treatment. The CDR3 sequence: CASSQYGGDTQYF. The CDR3 region has the DNA TGTGCCAGCAGCCAATATGGGGGAGATACGCAGTATTTT.